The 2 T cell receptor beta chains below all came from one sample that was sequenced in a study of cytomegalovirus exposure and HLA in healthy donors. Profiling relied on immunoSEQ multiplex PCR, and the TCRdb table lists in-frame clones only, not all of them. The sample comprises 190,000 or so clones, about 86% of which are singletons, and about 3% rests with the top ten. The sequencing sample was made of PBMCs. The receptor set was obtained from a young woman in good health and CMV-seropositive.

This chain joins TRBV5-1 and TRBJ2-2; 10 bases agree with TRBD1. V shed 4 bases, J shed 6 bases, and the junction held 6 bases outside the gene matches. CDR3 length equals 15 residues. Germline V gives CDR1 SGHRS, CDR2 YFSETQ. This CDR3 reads CASSPGQGKAGELFF. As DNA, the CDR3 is TGCGCCAGCAGCCCGGGACAGGGGAAAGCCGGGGAGCTGTTTTTT.

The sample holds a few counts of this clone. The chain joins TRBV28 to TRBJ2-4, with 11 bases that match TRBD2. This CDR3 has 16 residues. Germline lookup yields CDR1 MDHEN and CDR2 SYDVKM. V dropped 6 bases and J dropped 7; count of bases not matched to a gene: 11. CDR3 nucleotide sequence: TGTGCCAGCAGCATCTCGACTAGCGGGGTAACGAACATTCAGTACTTC. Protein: CASSISTSGVTNIQYF.